This TCR beta chain derives from a study of T cells after somatic rescue of genetic block. The germline CDR1 and CDR2 sequences are MDHEN and SYDVKM. V lost 6 bases, J lost 4 bases, and 19 bases lay in between. This CDR3 is 15 amino acids long. Profiled with immunoSEQ multiplex PCR; TCRdb holds only in-frame clones, not every one. Found here are 110,000 or so clones, 90% to 95% of them singletons; the top ten hold roughly 1.5%. Material for sequencing was peripheral blood mononuclear cells (PBMCs). The rearrangement uses TRBV28 and TRBJ2-7; weak D call: TRBD1 (5 bases). This TCR was sampled from a woman aged 18-30 years. The CDR3 nucleotides are TGTGCCAGCAGGTCCCCAGGGCTAGGTGAATACGAGCAGTACTTC. Translation gives CASRSPGLGEYEQYF.